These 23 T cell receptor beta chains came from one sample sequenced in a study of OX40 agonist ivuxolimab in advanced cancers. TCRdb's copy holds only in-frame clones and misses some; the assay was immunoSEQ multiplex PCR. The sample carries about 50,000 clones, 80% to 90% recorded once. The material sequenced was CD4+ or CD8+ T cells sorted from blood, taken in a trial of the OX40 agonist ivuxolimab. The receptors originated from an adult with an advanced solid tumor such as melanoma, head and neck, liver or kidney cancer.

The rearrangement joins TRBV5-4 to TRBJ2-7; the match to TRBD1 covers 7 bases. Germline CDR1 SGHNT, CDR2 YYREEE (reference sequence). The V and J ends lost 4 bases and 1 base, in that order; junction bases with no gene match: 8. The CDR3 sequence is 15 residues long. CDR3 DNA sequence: TGTGCCAGCAGCAACCCCGGGACAGTTTCCTACGAGCAGTACTTC. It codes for CASSNPGTVSYEQYF.

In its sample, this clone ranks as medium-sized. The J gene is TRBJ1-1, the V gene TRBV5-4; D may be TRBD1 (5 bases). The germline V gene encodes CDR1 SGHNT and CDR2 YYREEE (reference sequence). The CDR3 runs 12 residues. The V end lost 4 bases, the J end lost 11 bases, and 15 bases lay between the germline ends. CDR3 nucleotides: TGTGCCAGCAGCCTCTTGGGGCGAGAGGCTTTCTTT. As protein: CASSLLGREAFF.

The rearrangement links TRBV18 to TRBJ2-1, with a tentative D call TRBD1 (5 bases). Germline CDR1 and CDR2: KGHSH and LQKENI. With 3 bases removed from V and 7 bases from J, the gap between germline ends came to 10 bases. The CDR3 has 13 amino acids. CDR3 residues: CASSPQGRNEQFF. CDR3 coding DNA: TGTGCCAGCTCACCCCAGGGCCGGAATGAGCAGTTCTTC.

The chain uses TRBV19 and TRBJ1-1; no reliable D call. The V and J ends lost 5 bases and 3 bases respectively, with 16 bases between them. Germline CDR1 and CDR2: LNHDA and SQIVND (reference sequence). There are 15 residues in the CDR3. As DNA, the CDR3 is TGTGCCAGTAGTGGTTGGGCCACCGGGGACACTGAAGCTTTCTTT. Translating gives CASSGWATGDTEAFF.

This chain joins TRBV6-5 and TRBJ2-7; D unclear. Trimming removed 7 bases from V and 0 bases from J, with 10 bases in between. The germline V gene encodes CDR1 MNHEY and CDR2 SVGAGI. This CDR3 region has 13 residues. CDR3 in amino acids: CASTNPPSYEQYF. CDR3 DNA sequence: TGTGCCAGCACCAACCCCCCCTCCTACGAGCAGTACTTC.

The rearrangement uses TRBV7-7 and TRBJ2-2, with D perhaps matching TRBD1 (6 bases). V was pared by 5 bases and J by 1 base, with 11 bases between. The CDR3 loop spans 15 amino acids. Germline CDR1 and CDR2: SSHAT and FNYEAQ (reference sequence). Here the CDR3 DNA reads TGTGCCAGCAGCCCGATGACAGGGAACACCGGGGAGCTGTTTTTT. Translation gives CASSPMTGNTGELFF. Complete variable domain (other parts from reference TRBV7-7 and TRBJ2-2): GAGVSQSPRYKVTKRGQDVTLRCDPISSHATLYWYQQALGQGPEFLTYFNYEAQPDKSGLPSDRFSAERPEGSISTLTIQRTEQRDSAMYRCASSPMTGNTGELFFGEGSRLTVL.

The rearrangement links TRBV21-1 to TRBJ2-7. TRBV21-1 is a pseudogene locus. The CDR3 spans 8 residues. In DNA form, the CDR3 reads TGTGCCGTCTACGAGCAGTACTTC. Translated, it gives CAVYEQYF.

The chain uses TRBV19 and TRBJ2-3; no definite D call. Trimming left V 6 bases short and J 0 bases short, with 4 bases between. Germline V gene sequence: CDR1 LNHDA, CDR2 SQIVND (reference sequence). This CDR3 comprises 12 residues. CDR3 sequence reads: CASRSSTDTQYF. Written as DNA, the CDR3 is TGTGCCAGTAGGTCGAGCACAGATACGCAGTATTTT.

CDR3 sequence (DNA): TGTGCCAGCAGGCGGGCGGCCCTGAACACTGAAGCTTTCTTT. This encodes CASRRAALNTEAFF. V and J are TRBV27 and TRBJ1-1; D remains unclear. CDR3 length: 14 residues. The germline V gene encodes CDR1 MNHEY and CDR2 SMNVEV (reference sequence). Deletions cut 6 bases from V and 0 bases from J, with 11 bases between.

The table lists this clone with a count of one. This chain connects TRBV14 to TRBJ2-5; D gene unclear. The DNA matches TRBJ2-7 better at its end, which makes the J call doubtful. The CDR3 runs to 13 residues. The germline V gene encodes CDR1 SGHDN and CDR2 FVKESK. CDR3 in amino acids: CASSQSLHYEQYF. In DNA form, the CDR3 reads TGTGCCAGCAGCCAATCCCTTCACTACGAGCAGTACTTC.

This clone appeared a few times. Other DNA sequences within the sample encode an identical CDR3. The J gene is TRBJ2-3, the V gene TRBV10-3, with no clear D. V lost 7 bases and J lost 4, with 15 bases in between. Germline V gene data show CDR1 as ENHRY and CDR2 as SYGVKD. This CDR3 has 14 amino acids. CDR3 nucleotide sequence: TGTGCCATCAAGAGTGACCCTGCGGCAGATACGCAGTATTTT. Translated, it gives CAIKSDPAADTQYF.

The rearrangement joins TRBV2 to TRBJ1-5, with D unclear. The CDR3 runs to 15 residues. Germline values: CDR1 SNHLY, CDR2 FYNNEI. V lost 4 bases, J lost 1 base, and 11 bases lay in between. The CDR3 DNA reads TGTGCCAGCAGTGGCCGCGGAGCCAGCAATCAGCCCCAGCATTTT. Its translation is CASSGRGASNQPQHF.

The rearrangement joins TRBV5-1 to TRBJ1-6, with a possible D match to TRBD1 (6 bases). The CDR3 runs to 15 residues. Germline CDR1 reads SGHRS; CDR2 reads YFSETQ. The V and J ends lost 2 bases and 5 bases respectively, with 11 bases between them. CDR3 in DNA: TGCGCCAGCAGCTTTGGGGGGGCGAATAATTCACCCCTCCACTTT. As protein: CASSFGGANNSPLHF.

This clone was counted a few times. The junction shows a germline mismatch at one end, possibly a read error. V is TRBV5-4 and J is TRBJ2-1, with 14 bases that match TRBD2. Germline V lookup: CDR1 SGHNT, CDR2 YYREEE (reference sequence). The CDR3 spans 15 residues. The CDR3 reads CASSLGLAGGPPQVF. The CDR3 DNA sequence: TGTGCCAGCAGCCTCGGACTAGCGGGAGGCCCACCTCAAGTCTTC.

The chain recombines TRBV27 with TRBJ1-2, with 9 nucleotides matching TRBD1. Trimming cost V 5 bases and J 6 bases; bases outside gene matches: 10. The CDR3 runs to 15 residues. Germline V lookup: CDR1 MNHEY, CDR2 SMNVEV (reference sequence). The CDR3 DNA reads TGTGCCAGCAGTCTTACTCCGGGACAGGGACATGGCTACACCTTC. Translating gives CASSLTPGQGHGYTF.

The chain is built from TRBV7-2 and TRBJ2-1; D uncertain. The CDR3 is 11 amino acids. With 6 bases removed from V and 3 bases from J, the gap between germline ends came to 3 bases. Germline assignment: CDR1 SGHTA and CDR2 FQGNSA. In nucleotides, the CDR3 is TGTGCCAGCAGTTTCTACAATGAGCAGTTCTTC. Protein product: CASSFYNEQFF. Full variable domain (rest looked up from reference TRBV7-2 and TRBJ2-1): GAGVSQSPSNKVTEKGKDVELRCDPISGHTALYWYRQSLGQGLEFLIYFQGNSAPDKSGLPSDRFSAERTGGSVSTLTIQRTQQEDSAVYLCASSFYNEQFFGPGTRLTVL.

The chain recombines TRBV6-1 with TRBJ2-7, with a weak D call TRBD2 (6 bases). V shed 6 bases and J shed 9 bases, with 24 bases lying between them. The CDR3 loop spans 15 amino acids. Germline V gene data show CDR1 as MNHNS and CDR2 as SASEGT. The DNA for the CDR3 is TGTGCCAGCAGGGACCTTAGCGGAAGCACCTACTTGCAGTACTTC. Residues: CASRDLSGSTYLQYF.

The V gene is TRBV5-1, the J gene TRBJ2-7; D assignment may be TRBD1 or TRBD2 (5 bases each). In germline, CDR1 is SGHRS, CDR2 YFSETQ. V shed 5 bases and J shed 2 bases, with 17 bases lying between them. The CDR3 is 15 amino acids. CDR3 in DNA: TGCGCCAGCAGGTCCGGCGGGTCAGGGACCTACGAGCAGTACTTC. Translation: CASRSGGSGTYEQYF.

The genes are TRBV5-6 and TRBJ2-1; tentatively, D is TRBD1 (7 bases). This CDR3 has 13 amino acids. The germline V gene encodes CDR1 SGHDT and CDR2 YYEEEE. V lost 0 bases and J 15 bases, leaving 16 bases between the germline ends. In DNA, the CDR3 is TGTGCCAGCAGCTTGGGGGGTGGGACAGCGGGGTTCTTC. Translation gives CASSLGGGTAGFF.

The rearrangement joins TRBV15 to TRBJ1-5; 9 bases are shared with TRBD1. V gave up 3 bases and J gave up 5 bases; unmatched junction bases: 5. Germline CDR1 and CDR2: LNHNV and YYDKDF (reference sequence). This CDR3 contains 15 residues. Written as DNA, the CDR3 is TGTGCCACCAGCAGCGATACAGGGGGCCATCAGCCCCAGCATTTT. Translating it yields CATSSDTGGHQPQHF.

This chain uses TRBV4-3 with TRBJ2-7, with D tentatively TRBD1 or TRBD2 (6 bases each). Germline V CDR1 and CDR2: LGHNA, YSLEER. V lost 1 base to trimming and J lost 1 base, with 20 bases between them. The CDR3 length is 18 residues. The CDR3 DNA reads TGCGCCAGCAGCCAAGCCAGGGGCGGGAACCCCCAATCCTACGAGCAGTACTTC. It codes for CASSQARGGNPQSYEQYF.

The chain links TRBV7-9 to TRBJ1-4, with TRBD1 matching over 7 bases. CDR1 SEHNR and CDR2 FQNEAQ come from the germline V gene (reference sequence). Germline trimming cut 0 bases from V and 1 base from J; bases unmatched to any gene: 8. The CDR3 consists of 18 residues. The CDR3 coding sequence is TGTGCCAGCAGCTTAGCGAGGACAGGCCTGGAAACTAATGAAAAACTGTTTTTT. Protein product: CASSLARTGLETNEKLFF.

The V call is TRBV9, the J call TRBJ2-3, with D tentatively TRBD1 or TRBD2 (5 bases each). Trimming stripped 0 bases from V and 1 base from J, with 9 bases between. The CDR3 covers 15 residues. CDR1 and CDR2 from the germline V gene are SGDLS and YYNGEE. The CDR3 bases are TGTGCCAGCAGCGTAGGAGGGACCCGCACAGATACGCAGTATTTT. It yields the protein CASSVGGTRTDTQYF. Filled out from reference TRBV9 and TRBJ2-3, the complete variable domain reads DSGVTQTPKHLITATGQRVTLRCSPRSGDLSVYWYQQSLDQGLQFLIQYYNGEERAKGNILERFSAQQFPDLHSELNLSSLELGDSALYFCASSVGGTRTDTQYFGPGTRLTVL.